These T cell receptor beta chains were read from a single sample in a study of T-cell memory formation after mild COVID-19. TCRdb used MiXCR to reprocess the 5' RACE reads, holding one entry per CDR3 protein. Of 100,000 to 130,000 distinct CDR3 sequences in the sample, 14% were seen once. Sequenced material: PBMCs or a T cell subset sorted from them (not recorded which). The receptors were sampled from a man in his late teens or twenties who had mild COVID-19 (a few samples of this study predate the infection). Cell type and time point are not known. The CDR3 runs from the conserved cysteine through the conserved F or W. The D gene is left open where the match is weak. The size entry is marked missing in some rows and otherwise reads once, few, many or a size class.

clone size | J gene | V gene | D gene | CDR3 DNA | CDR3 protein
once | TRBJ1-1 | TRBV25-1 | NA | TGTGCCAGCAGTGATATAGGGATCGCTGAAGCTTTCTTT | CASSDIGIAEAFF
many | TRBJ1-1 | TRBV9 | TRBD1 | TGTGCCAGCAGCGGAGGGACAGCTCAAGCTTTCTTT | CASSGGTAQAFF
NA | TRBJ2-7 | TRBV6-5 | NA | TGTGCCAGCAGTATCGCAGGGGTGGGGTACGAGCAGTACTTC | CASSIAGVGYEQYF
few | TRBJ1-1 | TRBV5-1 | NA | TGCGCCAGCAGCTTGAGGGGGGCTGACACTGAAGCTTTCTTT | CASSLRGADTEAFF
few | TRBJ2-3 | TRBV20-1 | NA | TGCAGTGCCAGACGCCTGACTGGGACGGGGACTACGCAGTATTTT | CSARRLTGTGTTQYF
few | TRBJ1-2 | TRBV6-5 | NA | TGTGCCAGCAGTTACCGGAGTCAGGGGACGGACTATGGCTACACCTTC | CASSYRSQGTDYGYTF
few | TRBJ1-5 | TRBV5-8 | NA | TGTGCCAGCACCTTCCTACAGGGTATCAAGGCGGATCAGCCCCAGCATTTT | CASTFLQGIKADQPQHF
many | TRBJ2-7 | TRBV13 | NA | TGTGCCAGCAGCCTACAGGGAATCCCCCACGAGCAGTACTTC | CASSLQGIPHEQYF
NA | TRBJ1-1 | TRBV10-2 | NA | TGCGCCAGCAGTGACATGAACACTGAAGCTTTCTTT | CASSDMNTEAFF
NA | TRBJ1-5 | TRBV12-3/TRBV12-4 | NA | TGTGCCAGCAGCATTGGGGGGGGTCAGCCCCAGCATTTT | CASSIGGGQPQHF
NA | TRBJ1-1 | TRBV19 | NA | TGTGCCAGTAGGCCGGGTAACACTGAAGCTTTCTTT | CASRPGNTEAFF
NA | TRBJ1-1 | TRBV10-3 | NA | TGTGCCATCAGTGACGGCAGACATAACACTGAAGCTTTCTTT | CAISDGRHNTEAFF
few | TRBJ2-5 | TRBV4-1 | NA | TGCGCCAGCAGCCAAGACTCAGGGCCAGAGACCCAGTACTTC | CASSQDSGPETQYF
few | TRBJ2-3 | TRBV12-3/TRBV12-4 | TRBD1 | TGTGCCAGCAGCCGGACAGGCCTCACAGATACGCAGTATTTT | CASSRTGLTDTQYF
NA | TRBJ2-7 | TRBV12-3/TRBV12-4 | TRBD2 | TGTGCCAGCAGGGTAGCGGGGGGACCCTACGAGCAGTACTTC | CASRVAGGPYEQYF
few | TRBJ1-3 | TRBV10-3 | NA | TGTGCCATCAGCTTAGGCGGGGAAAACACCATATATTTT | CAISLGGENTIYF
NA | TRBJ1-2 | TRBV6-1 | TRBD1 | TGTGCCAGCAGTGAAGTTTACCGACAGGGGGGAAAATATGGCTACACCTTC | CASSEVYRQGGKYGYTF
few | TRBJ1-3 | TRBV18 | NA | TGTGCCAGCTCACCTTCAGAGATATCTGGAAACACCATATATTTT | CASSPSEISGNTIYF
many | TRBJ2-7 | TRBV7-9 | TRBD1 | TGTGCCAGCAGCTTAGCGGGACAGGGAAACTACGAGCAGTACTTC | CASSLAGQGNYEQYF
few | TRBJ2-7 | TRBV19 | TRBD1 | TGTGCCAGTGGGGACAGGGGGATCTACGAGCAGTACTTC | CASGDRGIYEQYF
few | TRBJ2-4 | TRBV7-2 | NA | TGTGCCAGCAGCTTAGTTCTGGGTGAGCCGGGACACTTAGCCAAAAACATTCAGTACTTC | CASSLVLGEPGHLAKNIQYF
few | TRBJ1-4 | TRBV29-1 | TRBD1 | TGCAGCGTTAGGGGGCGGGAAGAAAAACTGTTTTTT | CSVRGREEKLFF
NA | TRBJ2-5 | TRBV5-5 | NA | TGTGCCAGCAGCTTGAACGCGGAAGAGACCCAGTACTTC | CASSLNAEETQYF
few | TRBJ2-3 | TRBV7-6 | NA | TGTGCCAGCAGCGTTAGCCGGGGAGATACGCAGTATTTT | CASSVSRGDTQYF
NA | TRBJ1-6 | TRBV19 | NA | TGTGCCAGTACTTGGACAGATAATTCACCCCTCCACTTT | CASTWTDNSPLHF